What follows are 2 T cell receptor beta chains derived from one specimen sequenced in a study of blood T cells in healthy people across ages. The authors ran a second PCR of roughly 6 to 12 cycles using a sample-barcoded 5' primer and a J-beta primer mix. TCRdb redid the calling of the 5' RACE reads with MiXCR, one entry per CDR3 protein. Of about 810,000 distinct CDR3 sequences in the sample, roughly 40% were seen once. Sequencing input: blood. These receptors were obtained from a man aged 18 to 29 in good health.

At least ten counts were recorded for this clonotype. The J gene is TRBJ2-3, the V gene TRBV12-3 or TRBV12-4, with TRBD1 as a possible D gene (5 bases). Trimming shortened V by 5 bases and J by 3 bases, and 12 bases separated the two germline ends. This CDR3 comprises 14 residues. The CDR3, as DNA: TGTGCCAGCAGTCCCACAGGAGATACAGATACGCAGTATTTT. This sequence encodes CASSPTGDTDTQYF.

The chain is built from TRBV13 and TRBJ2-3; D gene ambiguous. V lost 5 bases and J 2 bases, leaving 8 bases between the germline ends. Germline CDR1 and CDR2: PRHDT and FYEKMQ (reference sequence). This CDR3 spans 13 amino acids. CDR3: CASSVKLTDTQYF. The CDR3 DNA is TGTGCCAGCAGCGTCAAGCTCACAGATACGCAGTATTTT.